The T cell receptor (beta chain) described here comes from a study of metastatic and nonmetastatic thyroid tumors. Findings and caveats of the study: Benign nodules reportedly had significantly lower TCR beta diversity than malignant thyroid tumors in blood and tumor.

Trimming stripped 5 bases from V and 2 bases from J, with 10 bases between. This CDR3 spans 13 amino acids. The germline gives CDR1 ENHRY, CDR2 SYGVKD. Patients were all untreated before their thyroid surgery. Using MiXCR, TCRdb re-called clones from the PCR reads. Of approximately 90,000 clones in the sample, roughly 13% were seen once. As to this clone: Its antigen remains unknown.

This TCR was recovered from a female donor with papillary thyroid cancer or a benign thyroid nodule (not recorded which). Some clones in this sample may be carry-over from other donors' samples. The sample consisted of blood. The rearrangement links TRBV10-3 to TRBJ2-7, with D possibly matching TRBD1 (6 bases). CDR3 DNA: TGTGCCATCAGTCCGGGACAAACCTACGAGCAGTACTTC. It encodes CAISPGQTYEQYF.